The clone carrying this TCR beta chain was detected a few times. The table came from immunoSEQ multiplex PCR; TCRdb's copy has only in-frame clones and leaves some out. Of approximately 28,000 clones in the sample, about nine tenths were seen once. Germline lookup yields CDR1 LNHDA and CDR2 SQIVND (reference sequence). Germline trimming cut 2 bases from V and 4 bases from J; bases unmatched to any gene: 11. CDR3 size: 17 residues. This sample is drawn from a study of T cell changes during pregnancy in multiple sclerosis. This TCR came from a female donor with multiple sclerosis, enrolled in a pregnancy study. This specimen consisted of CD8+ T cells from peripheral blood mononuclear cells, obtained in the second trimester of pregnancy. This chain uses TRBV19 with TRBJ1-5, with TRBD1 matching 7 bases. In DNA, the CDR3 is TGTGCCAGTAGTATACGACTCCAGACAGGGTCAAATCAGCCCCAGCATTTT. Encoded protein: CASSIRLQTGSNQPQHF.